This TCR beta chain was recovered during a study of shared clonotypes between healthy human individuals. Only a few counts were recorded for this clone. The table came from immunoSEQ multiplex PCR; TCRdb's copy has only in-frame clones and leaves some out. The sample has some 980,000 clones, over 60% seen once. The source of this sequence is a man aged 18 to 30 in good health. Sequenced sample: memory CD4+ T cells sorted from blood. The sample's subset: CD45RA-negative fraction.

The CDR3 DNA is TGTGCCAGCAGCTTGGTAGGTGAAGGGAACACTGAAGCTTTCTTT. It specifies CASSLVGEGNTEAFF. V and J are TRBV11-3 and TRBJ1-1; no clear D. The V gene lost 3 bases and the J gene lost 1 base, with 12 bases spanning the gap. The CDR3 loop spans 15 amino acids. Germline V gene data show CDR1 as SGHNT and CDR2 as YENEEA.